The clone carrying this TCR beta chain appeared a few times. Germline assignment: CDR1 MNHEY and CDR2 SVGAGI. V lost 1 base to trimming and J lost 7 bases, with 5 bases between them. CDR3 length: 13 residues. Amplified TCR beta CDR3 regions came from RNA transcripts. First-round RT-PCR of the TCR CDR3 relied on the HTBI primer set. A single record per CDR3 protein comes from TCRdb applying MiXCR to the multiplex PCR reads. The sample contains about 500,000 distinct CDR3 sequences, roughly 17% of which appear only once. The data derive from a study of T cells in Graves' hyperthyroidism and ophthalmopathy. Graves' hyperthyroidism was deemed stable absent ophthalmopathy progression within 18 months. Researchers barred patients who had uncontrolled infection, other autoimmune disease, pregnancy or lactation. Clinical symptoms, serum thyroxine, TRAb, thyroid ultrasound and orbital computed tomography established diagnosis.

The sequenced sample consisted of blood. The J gene is TRBJ1-6, the V gene TRBV6-5; D unresolved. The sequence was obtained from a woman aged 18-30 years with Graves' hyperthyroidism. The chain's CDR3 is CASSYLQNSPLHF. As DNA, the CDR3 is TGTGCCAGCAGTTACTTGCAAAATTCACCCCTCCACTTT.